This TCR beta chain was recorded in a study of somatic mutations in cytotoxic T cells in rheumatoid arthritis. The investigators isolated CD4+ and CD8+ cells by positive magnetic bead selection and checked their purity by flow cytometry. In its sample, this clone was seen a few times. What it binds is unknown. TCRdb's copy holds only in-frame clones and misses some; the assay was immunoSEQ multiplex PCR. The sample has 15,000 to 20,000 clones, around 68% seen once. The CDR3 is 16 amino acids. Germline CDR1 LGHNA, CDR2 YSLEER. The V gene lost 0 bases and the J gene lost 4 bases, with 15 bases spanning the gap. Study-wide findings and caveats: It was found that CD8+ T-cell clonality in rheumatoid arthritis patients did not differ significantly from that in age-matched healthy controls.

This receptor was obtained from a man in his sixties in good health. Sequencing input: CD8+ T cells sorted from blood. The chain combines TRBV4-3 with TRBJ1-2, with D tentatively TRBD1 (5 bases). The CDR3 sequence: CASSQDYWGGVYGYTF. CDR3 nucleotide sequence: TGCGCCAGCAGCCAAGATTATTGGGGGGGGGTCTATGGCTACACCTTC.